This T cell receptor (beta chain) was sequenced during a study of regulatory dendritic cells for organ transplantation. Study in general: Monocytes received vitamin D3 on days 0 and 4, IL-10 on day 4.

CFSE-labeled sorted T cells met regulatory or mature dendritic cells for four to five days. The data were produced by immunoSEQ multiplex PCR, yet TCRdb's version contains in-frame clones alone and is incomplete. This sample has more than 10,000 clones, with under 90% found just once. With regard to this clone: What it binds is not known.

Whole-study results and caveats: Alloreactive memory CD8+ T cell pools varied considerably between individuals. Memory CD8+ clonal expansion seemed more limited with regulatory than mature dendritic cells.

Sequencing was performed on naive CD8+ T cells from blood cultured with regulatory dendritic cells. Subset specified: CD45RA+ naive T cells. This TCR derives from a human donor in good health.

The CDR3 protein is CATSDFQGRGQETQYF. CDR3 nucleotide sequence: TGTGCCACCAGCGACTTTCAGGGAAGGGGGCAAGAGACCCAGTACTTC. This chain uses TRBV15 with TRBJ2-5; D may be TRBD1 (6 bases). Germline CDR1 reads LNHNV; CDR2 reads YYDKDF (reference sequence). V lost 5 bases to trimming and J lost 2 bases, with 18 bases between them. This CDR3 is built from 16 residues.